A selection of T cell receptor beta chains follows, all from one sample in a study of T cell responses to AZD1222 COVID-19 vaccine. Here immunoSEQ multiplex PCR was the method, and the copy in TCRdb shows in-frame clones only, minus some. Of roughly 99,000 clones detected, around nine tenths appear once; the ten largest clones hold less than 25%. The sample in question was peripheral blood, obtained on day 0 of AZD1222 vaccination. The receptors stem from an adult in good health. Both conserved end residues are part of each CDR3. The order of the fields is V gene, J gene, D gene, CDR3 DNA, CDR3 protein. D genes are given only for firm matches.

TRBV9	TRBJ2-3	TRBD1	TGTGCCAGCAGCGTACGGACAGGGCCAGATACGCAGTATTTT	CASSVRTGPDTQYF
TRBV7-9	TRBJ1-2	.	TGTGCCAGCAGCCAGAGTAACTATGGCTACACCTTC	CASSQSNYGYTF
TRBV3-1/TRBV3-2	TRBJ2-7	TRBD2	TGTGCCAGCAGCCTCGGACTAGCTATCTACGAGCAGTACTTC	CASSLGLAIYEQYF
TRBV5-4	TRBJ2-1	TRBD2	TGTGCCAGCAGGTCCGACTTTAGCGGGGGGGCCACTGAGCAGTTCTTC	CASRSDFSGGATEQFF
TRBV9	TRBJ1-4	.	TGTGCCAGCAGCGCCGGAAGCCCCTGGGATGAAAAACTGTTTTTT	CASSAGSPWDEKLFF
TRBV30	TRBJ1-1	.	TGTGCCTGGAGTGTAGGGGGGAACACTGAAGCTTTCTTT	CAWSVGGNTEAFF
TRBV19	TRBJ2-6	.	TGTGCCTCGGGTTACGGGGCCAACGTCCTGACTTTC	CASGYGANVLTF
TRBV4-1	TRBJ2-7	.	TGCGCCAGCAGCCCCTCGGGGGGCGCAAGTCAAGACGAGCAGTACTTC	CASSPSGGASQDEQYF
TRBV15	TRBJ1-2	.	TGTGCCACCAGCAGAGAAACTTCGGGCAGTGGCTACACCTTC	CATSRETSGSGYTF
TRBV19	TRBJ2-7	TRBD1	TGTGCCAGTAGTCCCGGGACAGGGGCCTACGAGCAGTACTTC	CASSPGTGAYEQYF
TRBV6-1	TRBJ1-1	.	TGTGCCAGCCCAAGAAACTCTGGGGGCACTGAAGCTTTCTTT	CASPRNSGGTEAFF
TRBV6-1	TRBJ2-2	.	TGTGCCAGCAGTGGGTATGGGCAGGGTAGGGCCGGGGAGCTGTTTTTT	CASSGYGQGRAGELFF